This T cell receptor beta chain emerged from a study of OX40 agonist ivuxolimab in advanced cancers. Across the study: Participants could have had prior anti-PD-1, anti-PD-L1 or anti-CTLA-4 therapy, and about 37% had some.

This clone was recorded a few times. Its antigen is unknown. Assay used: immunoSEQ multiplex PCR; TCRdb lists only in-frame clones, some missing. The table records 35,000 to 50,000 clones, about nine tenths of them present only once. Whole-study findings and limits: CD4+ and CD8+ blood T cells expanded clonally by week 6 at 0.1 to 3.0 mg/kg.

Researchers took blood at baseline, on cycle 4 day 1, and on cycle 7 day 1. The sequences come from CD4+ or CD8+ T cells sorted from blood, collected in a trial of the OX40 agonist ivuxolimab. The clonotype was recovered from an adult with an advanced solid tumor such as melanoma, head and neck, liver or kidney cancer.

CDR3 region: CASSPRTSGRNEQFF. In DNA form, the CDR3 reads TGTGCCAGCAGTCCCCGAACTAGCGGGAGAAATGAGCAGTTCTTC. This chain uses TRBV28 with TRBJ2-1; TRBD2 matches at 11 bases. The CDR3 extends over 15 amino acids. The J segment lost 7 bases and the V segment lost 5 bases, leaving 7 bases of the junction unmatched. Per germline, CDR1 MDHEN and CDR2 SYDVKM.